This T cell receptor beta chain was observed in a study of beta chain features in type 1 diabetes (dated by TCRdb to between 2018 and 2020). A note on the overall study: No differences in mean age, gender distribution, total cell number or subset yield were found between patients and healthy donors. In the study, recently diagnosed type 1 diabetes patients and matched healthy donors were compared on the TCRB repertoires of their sorted circulating CD4+ T cell subsets. A total of some 100,000,000 sorted cells were examined across all samples, and the number of cells per subset was strongly correlated with RNA yield. Whereas all 30 or so donors provided naive and central memory subsets, regulatory and stem cell-like memory subsets were isolated from just 8 patients and roughly 8 healthy donors. What the research found in general, with its limitations: Sequencing cDNA rather than genomic DNA could over-represent highly expressing activated cells, although activation and CD3 levels did not differ between groups. Only small numbers of individuals were included in the HLA sub-analyses, which left unresolved whether HLA type had any influence on TCRB rearrangement. A moderate but significant shortening of TCRB CDR3 length was observed in type 1 diabetes patients in all four CD4+ subsets. Shorter templates might be favored by PCR, yet because patient and control samples were amplified and corrected together, any such skew would affect both groups equally. At VDJ recombination sites, patients with type 1 diabetes made fewer insertions and deleted more nucleotides, a pattern implying thymic rearrangement abnormalities. Naive, central memory and regulatory TCRB repertoires appeared more similar among patients than among healthy donors.

The High Capacity cDNA Reverse Transcription Kit was used to reverse transcribe all of the isolated RNA, meaning that expressed TCRB transcripts were what got sequenced. Naive, central memory and regulatory T cell samples underwent deep immunoSEQ sequencing, averaging about 3.57 million total reads per sample. Sorted cells were lysed in RLT buffer and RNA was extracted with DNase-treated RNeasy Micro or Mini kits, depending on cell number. To prevent cross-contamination, every cell subset was processed on its own, while patient and healthy donor samples were processed together. The immunoSEQ multiplex PCR was used to amplify TCRB sequences from cDNA, generating 87-bp fragments that spanned the CDR3 region. Sequencing of the amplicons was done on the Illumina HiSeq platform. The authors processed their data as follows. Synthetic template baselines were used to correct PCR bias computationally, reads within Hamming distance 2 were collapsed, and singletons that could not be merged were discarded. Reads were aligned against IMGT to assign V, D and J genes, CDR3 length and insertions or deletions at six rearrangement sites. Within each subset, clonotype counts were normalized to the number of sorted cells before true diversity and Gini coefficients were calculated with the tcR R package. Repertoire sharing was quantified using the overlap coefficient calculated on TCRB nucleotide sequences. Out-of-frame TCRB sequences from naive cells were analyzed as a proxy for the pre-selection repertoire. TCRdb holds this immuneACCESS table with in-frame rearrangements only. Some clones are missing; in checked studies, unresolved V genes explain under half, and the rest has no known cause. V and J calls and clone size are given by that table; D and trimming were obtained from the DNA. This sample is represented by a few hundred thousand clones; around 21% of them were singletons. The ten largest clonotypes hold less than 0.035% of the sample.

The germline ends are 10 bases apart after V is trimmed by 4 bases and J by 2 bases. CDR1 is given as SQVTM and CDR2 as ANQGSEA, both from the germline V gene. The cysteine opens and the phenylalanine closes a CDR3 of 13 amino acids. Only CDR3 DNA is held: 39 bases, read in frame from base 1. Each donor gave one peripheral blood draw, about 110 mL on average, collected into heparinised tubes. Using a panel that included CD45RO, CCR7, CD25, CD127, CD95 and CD27, naive, central memory, regulatory and stem cell-like memory CD4+ T cells were sorted on a BD FACSAria II. Purity was above 95% for every sorted population. PBMCs were isolated right away by Lymphoprep density gradient centrifugation and were stained directly, without culture. To minimize batch effects, samples were stained and sorted in pairs, one healthy donor with one patient per experiment. In the case of this clone: What antigen it recognizes has not been identified. Base qualities are not provided; no much larger clone lies one nucleotide away.

This receptor was obtained from a woman aged 40 to 50 with type 1 diabetes. Sequencing was performed on naive CD4+ T cells from blood. The cell subset or site label on this specimen signifies: true naive CD4+ T cells. The rearrangement joined TRBV29-1 to TRBJ2-3; no D gene call is confident. The nucleotides read TGCAGCGTTGTTCTCAGTCCCACAGATACGCAGTATTTT. This yields the protein CSVVLSPTDTQYF.